This is a list of T cell receptor beta chains from one sample in a study of technical replicates of blood from several donors. Clones were sequenced by immunoSEQ multiplex PCR, and TCRdb holds only the in-frame ones, with some missing. The data show around 83,000 clones, approximately 93% seen once. Sequencing was carried out using T cells isolated from PBMCs. The receptor set was obtained from a human donor in good health. CDR3s include the opening cysteine and the closing phenylalanine or tryptophan. A D gene is named only where the DNA matches it firmly.

J gene: TRBJ2-6; D gene: TRBD1; V gene: TRBV5-4; CDR3 protein: CASSDQGALGANVLTF
J gene: TRBJ2-3; D gene: NA; V gene: TRBV7-9; CDR3 protein: CASSLNLGLASTDTQYF
J gene: TRBJ2-7; D gene: TRBD1; V gene: TRBV5-1; CDR3 protein: CASSPPTGDYEQYF
J gene: TRBJ1-3; D gene: TRBD1; V gene: TRBV4-1; CDR3 protein: CASSQGRQGASGNTIYF
J gene: TRBJ1-1; D gene: NA; V gene: TRBV4-1; CDR3 protein: CASSQLRKDKPLNTEAFF
J gene: TRBJ1-1; D gene: NA; V gene: TRBV6-4; CDR3 protein: CASSPEQGLNTEAFF
J gene: TRBJ1-2; D gene: NA; V gene: TRBV11-3; CDR3 protein: CASSLNWDSARYGYTF
J gene: TRBJ1-2; D gene: TRBD1; V gene: TRBV7-9; CDR3 protein: CASRAGGYGYTF
J gene: TRBJ2-1; D gene: NA; V gene: TRBV19; CDR3 protein: CASSIQGKSYNEQFF
J gene: TRBJ1-2; D gene: TRBD1; V gene: TRBV6-6; CDR3 protein: CASSALTGSGYTF
J gene: TRBJ2-7; D gene: TRBD2; V gene: TRBV4-2; CDR3 protein: CASSQETGLAYEQYF
J gene: TRBJ2-1; D gene: TRBD2; V gene: TRBV4-1; CDR3 protein: CASSQPGLANEQFF